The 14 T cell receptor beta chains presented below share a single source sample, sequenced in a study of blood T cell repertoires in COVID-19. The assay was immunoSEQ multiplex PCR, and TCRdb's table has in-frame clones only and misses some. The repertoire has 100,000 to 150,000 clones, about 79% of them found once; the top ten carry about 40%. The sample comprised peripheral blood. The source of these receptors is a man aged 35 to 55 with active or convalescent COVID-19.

The CDR3 DNA follows: TGTGCCTGGAGTGTAACGGCGGGCGCCACTGAAGCTTTCTTT. Its protein product is CAWSVTAGATEAFF. The V and J genes are TRBV30 and TRBJ1-1; D gene uncertain. Germline CDR1 GTSNPN, CDR2 SVGIG (reference sequence). Trimming pared 0 bases from V and 4 bases from J, leaving 12 bases between. The CDR3 has 14 residues.

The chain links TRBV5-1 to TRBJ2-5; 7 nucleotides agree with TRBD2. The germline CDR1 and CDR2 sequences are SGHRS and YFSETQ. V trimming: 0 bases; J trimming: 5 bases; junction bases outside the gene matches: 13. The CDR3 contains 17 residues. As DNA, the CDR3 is TGCGCCAGCAGCTTGGGATGGATGGCGGGAGAAGGGGAGACCCAGTACTTC. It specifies CASSLGWMAGEGETQYF.

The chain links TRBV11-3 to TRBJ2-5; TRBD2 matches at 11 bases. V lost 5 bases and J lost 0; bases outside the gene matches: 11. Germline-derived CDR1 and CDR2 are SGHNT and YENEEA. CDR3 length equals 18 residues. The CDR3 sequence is CASSPGTSGGAYQETQYF. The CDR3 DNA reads TGTGCCAGCAGCCCTGGGACTAGCGGAGGGGCGTACCAAGAGACCCAGTACTTC.

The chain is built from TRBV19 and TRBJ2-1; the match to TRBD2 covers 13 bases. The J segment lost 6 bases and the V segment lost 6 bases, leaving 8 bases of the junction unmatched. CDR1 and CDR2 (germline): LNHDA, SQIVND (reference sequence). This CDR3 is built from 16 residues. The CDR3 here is CASRPPRTSGGNEQFF. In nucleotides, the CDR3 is TGTGCCAGTAGGCCCCCGAGGACTAGCGGGGGCAATGAGCAGTTCTTC.

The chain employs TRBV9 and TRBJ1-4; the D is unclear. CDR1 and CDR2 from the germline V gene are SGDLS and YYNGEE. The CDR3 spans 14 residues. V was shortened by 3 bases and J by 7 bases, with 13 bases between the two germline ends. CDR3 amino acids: CASSAESIGEKLFF. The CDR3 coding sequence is TGTGCCAGCAGCGCCGAGTCAATCGGTGAAAAACTGTTTTTT.

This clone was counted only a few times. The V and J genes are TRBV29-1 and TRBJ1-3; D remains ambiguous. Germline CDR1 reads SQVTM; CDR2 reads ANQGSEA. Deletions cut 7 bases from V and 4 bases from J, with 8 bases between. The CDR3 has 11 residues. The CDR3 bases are TGCAGCGGGGGTCAGGGAAACACCATATATTTT. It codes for CSGGQGNTIYF. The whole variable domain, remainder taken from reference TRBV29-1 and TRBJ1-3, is SAVISQKPSRDICQRGTSLTIQCQVDSQVTMMFWYRQQPGQSLTLIATANQGSEATYESGFVIDKFPISRPNLTFSTLTVSNMSPEDSSIYLCSGGQGNTIYFGEGSWLTVV.

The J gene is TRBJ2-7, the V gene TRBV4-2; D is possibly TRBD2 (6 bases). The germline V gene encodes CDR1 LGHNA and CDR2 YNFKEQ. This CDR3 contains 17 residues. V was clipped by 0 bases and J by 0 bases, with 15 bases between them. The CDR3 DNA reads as TGTGCCAGCAGCCAAGATCCCGGGACTGACAGCTCCTACGAGCAGTACTTC. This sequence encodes CASSQDPGTDSSYEQYF.

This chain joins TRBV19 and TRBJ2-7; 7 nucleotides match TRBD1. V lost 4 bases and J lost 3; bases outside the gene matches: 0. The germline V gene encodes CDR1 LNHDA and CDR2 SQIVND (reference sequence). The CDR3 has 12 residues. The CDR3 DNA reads TGTGCCAGTAGTACAGGGGGCTACGAGCAGTACTTC. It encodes CASSTGGYEQYF.

The CDR3 is CASSPGRELDNYGYTF. The CDR3 region has the DNA TGTGCCAGCTCACCAGGGAGGGAGCTTGACAACTATGGCTACACCTTC. The V and J genes are TRBV18 and TRBJ1-2; D remains ambiguous. This CDR3 comprises 16 residues. The V and J ends lost 2 bases and 2 bases respectively, with 15 bases between them. Germline V lookup: CDR1 KGHSH, CDR2 LQKENI.

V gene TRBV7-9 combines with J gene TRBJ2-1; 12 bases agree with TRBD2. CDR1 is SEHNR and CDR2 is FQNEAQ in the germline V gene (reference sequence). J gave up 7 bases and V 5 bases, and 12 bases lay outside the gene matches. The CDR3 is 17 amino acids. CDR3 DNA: TGTGCCAGCAGCCCTCGAGTGGGGACTAGCGGGTCGAATGAGCAGTTCTTC. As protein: CASSPRVGTSGSNEQFF.

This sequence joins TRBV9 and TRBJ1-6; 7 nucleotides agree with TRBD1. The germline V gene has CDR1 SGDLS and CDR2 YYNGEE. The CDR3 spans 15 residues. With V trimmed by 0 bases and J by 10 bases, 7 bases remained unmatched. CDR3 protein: CASSVVARGDSPLHF. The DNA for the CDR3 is TGTGCCAGCAGCGTAGTGGCCAGGGGGGACTCACCCCTCCACTTT.

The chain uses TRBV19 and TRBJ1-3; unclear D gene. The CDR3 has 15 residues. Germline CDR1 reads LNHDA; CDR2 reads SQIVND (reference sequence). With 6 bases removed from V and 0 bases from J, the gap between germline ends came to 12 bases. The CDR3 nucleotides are TGTGCCAGTAGGCCCCCGGGAAACTCTGGAAACACCATATATTTT. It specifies CASRPPGNSGNTIYF. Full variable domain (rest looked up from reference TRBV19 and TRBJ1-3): DGGITQSPKYLFRKEGQNVTLSCEQNLNHDAMYWYRQDPGQGLRLIYYSQIVNDFQKGDIAEGYSVSREKKESFPLTVTSAQKNPTAFYLCASRPPGNSGNTIYFGEGSWLTVV.

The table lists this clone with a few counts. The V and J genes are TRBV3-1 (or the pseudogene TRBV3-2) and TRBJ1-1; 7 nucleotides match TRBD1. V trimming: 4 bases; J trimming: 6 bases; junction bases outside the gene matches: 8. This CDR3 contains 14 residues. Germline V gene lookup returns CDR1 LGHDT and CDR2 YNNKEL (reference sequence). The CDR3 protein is CASSPRQGYAEAFF. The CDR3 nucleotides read TGTGCCAGCAGCCCCAGACAGGGCTACGCTGAAGCTTTCTTT.

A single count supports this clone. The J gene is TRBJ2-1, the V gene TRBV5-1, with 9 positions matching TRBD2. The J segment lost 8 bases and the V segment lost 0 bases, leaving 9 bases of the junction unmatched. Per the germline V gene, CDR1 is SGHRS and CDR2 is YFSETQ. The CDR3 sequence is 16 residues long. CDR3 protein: CASSLEVGLAQHEQFF. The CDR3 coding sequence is TGCGCCAGCAGCTTGGAAGTGGGACTAGCTCAGCATGAGCAGTTCTTC.